This T cell receptor (beta chain) was documented in a study of technical replicates of blood from a handful of donors. TCRdb keeps only in-frame clones here, not all; method: immunoSEQ multiplex PCR. The sample lists 60,000 to 75,000 clones, approximately 87% occurring once. The germline V gene encodes CDR1 SGHTA and CDR2 FQGTGA. This CDR3 contains 15 residues. The V segment lost 5 bases and the J segment 5 bases; nucleotides outside the gene matches: 6. The TCR comes from a human donor in good health. Some clones in this sample may be carry-over from other donors' samples. This chain joins TRBV7-3 and TRBJ2-2, with 9 bases fitting TRBD1. The sample taken for sequencing was PBMCs. The CDR3 loop is CASSPKTGGTGELFF. Here the CDR3 DNA reads TGTGCCAGCAGCCCCAAGACAGGGGGGACCGGGGAGCTGTTTTTT.